These 23 T cell receptor beta chains came from one sample sequenced in a study of a mutant IDH1 vaccine in newly diagnosed glioma. Time point defined: week 5, during vaccination. The content of each vaccine dose was 300 ug of mutant IDH1 20-mer peptide, and topical imiquimod accompanied it. No cognate antigen is known for these TCRs. This table comes from immunoSEQ multiplex PCR, and its TCRdb copy is limited to in-frame clones, with some not included. The table records 20,000 to 30,000 clones, more than 65% of them present only once. This material consisted of PBMCs, taken from a glioma patient whose treatment included an IDH1 peptide vaccine. The receptors shown here come from a man aged 35-49 years with glioma. Some clones in this sample may be carry-over from other donors' samples.

V gene TRBV5-1 combines with J gene TRBJ2-1, with unresolved D. Trimming stripped 2 bases from V and 8 bases from J, with 8 bases between. This CDR3 has 12 amino acids. Germline values: CDR1 SGHRS, CDR2 YFSETQ. The DNA of the CDR3 is TGCGCCAGCAGCTTAGGAGTGGATGAGCAGTTCTTC. This encodes CASSLGVDEQFF.

V is TRBV5-6 and J is TRBJ2-7, with D perhaps TRBD1 (5 bases). This CDR3 contains 14 residues. Trimming removed 0 bases at V and 3 bases at J, with 10 bases between. Per the germline V gene, CDR1 is SGHDT and CDR2 is YYEEEE. CDR3 sequence: CASSLAVQDYEQYF. The CDR3 coding sequence is TGTGCCAGCAGCTTGGCTGTACAGGACTACGAGCAGTACTTC.

The V call is TRBV5-4, the J call TRBJ2-5, with D maybe TRBD1 (5 bases). The length of the CDR3 is 13 residues. V was shortened by 4 bases and J by 4 bases, with 11 bases between the two germline ends. Germline values: CDR1 SGHNT, CDR2 YYREEE (reference sequence). In nucleotides, the CDR3 is TGTGCCAGCAGCGAGACAGTTGGAGAGACCCAGTACTTC. Amino acids: CASSETVGETQYF.

The chain's CDR3 is CASSLGSGLSNQPQHF. The CDR3 nucleotides are TGTGCCAGCAGCTTAGGGTCTGGTCTTAGCAATCAGCCCCAGCATTTT. The chain joins TRBV7-9 to TRBJ1-5; D not resolved. Germline CDR1 SEHNR, CDR2 FQNEAQ (reference sequence). V lost 1 base, J lost 0 bases, and 10 bases lay in between. This CDR3 has 16 residues.

This clone occurred once. The rearrangement links TRBV6-5 to TRBJ1-4; 8 nucleotides line up with TRBD1. Germline-derived CDR1 and CDR2 are MNHEY and SVGAGI. J was trimmed by 8 bases and V by 0 bases; bases with no gene match: 2. This CDR3 is 14 amino acids long. In DNA form, the CDR3 reads TGTGCCAGCAGTTACTCGGACAGGGCCGAAAAACTGTTTTTT. It codes for CASSYSDRAEKLFF.

The chain couples TRBV7-6 to TRBJ2-3; 7 bases fit TRBD1. The V gene's germline CDR1 is SGHVS and CDR2 FNYEAQ. V shed 5 bases, J shed 1 base, and the junction held 3 bases outside the gene matches. The CDR3 covers 14 residues. The DNA of the CDR3 is TGTGCCAGCAGCGCGCAGGGGGGCACAGATACGCAGTATTTT. It yields the protein CASSAQGGTDTQYF.

The V and J genes are TRBV6-4 and TRBJ2-3, with 12 bases aligning to TRBD1. The CDR3 has 16 amino acids. CDR1 is MRHNA and CDR2 is SNTAGT in the germline V gene. With V trimmed by 5 bases and J by 4 bases, 7 bases remained unmatched. The CDR3 reads CASSSSGTGGADTQYF. The CDR3 nucleotides are TGTGCCAGCAGTAGTTCCGGGACAGGGGGCGCAGATACGCAGTATTTT.

The gene calls are TRBV15 and TRBJ2-7; tentative D call: TRBD1 (5 bases). V lost 3 bases and J lost 3, with 15 bases in between. Germline V gene data show CDR1 as LNHNV and CDR2 as YYDKDF (reference sequence). CDR3 size: 15 residues. CDR3 loop: CATSSATSGIYEQYF. The CDR3 bases are TGTGCCACCAGCAGCGCAACCTCAGGGATCTACGAGCAGTACTTC. Supplemented by reference TRBV15 and TRBJ2-7, the full variable domain reads DAMVIQNPRYQVTQFGKPVTLSCSQTLNHNVMYWYQQKSSQAPKLLFHYYDKDFNNEADTPDNFQSRRPNTSFCFLDIRSPGLGDTAMYLCATSSATSGIYEQYFGPGTRLTVT.

This sequence joins TRBV29-1 and TRBJ1-1; a possible D gene is TRBD1 (5 bases). CDR1 and CDR2 from the germline V gene are SQVTM and ANQGSEA. This CDR3 spans 16 amino acids. V lost 1 base, J lost 3 bases, and 18 bases lay in between. The CDR3 nucleotides read TGCAGCGTTGAAGGCTGGGGGGAGGGGTGGGACACTGAAGCTTTCTTT. Its protein product is CSVEGWGEGWDTEAFF. The whole variable domain, filled in from reference TRBV29-1 and TRBJ1-1, reads SAVISQKPSRDICQRGTSLTIQCQVDSQVTMMFWYRQQPGQSLTLIATANQGSEATYESGFVIDKFPISRPNLTFSTLTVSNMSPEDSSIYLCSVEGWGEGWDTEAFFGQGTRLTVV.

The J gene is TRBJ2-5, the V gene TRBV29-1; TRBD1 agrees at 9 bases. V shed 1 base and J 2 bases; nucleotides not matched to a gene: 5. The CDR3 totals 15 residues. Looked up from germline, CDR1 is SQVTM and CDR2 is ANQGSEA. DNA of the CDR3: TGCAGCGTTGAAGGTGGGGACAGGGCACAAGAGACCCAGTACTTC. The encoded protein is CSVEGGDRAQETQYF.

The chain joins TRBV4-3 to TRBJ1-2; the D is unclear. Between the trimmed V and J ends, which lost 1 base and 4 bases, there was a span of 13 bases. The germline V gene has CDR1 LGHNA and CDR2 YSLEER. This CDR3 spans 15 amino acids. CDR3 DNA: TGCGCCAGCAGCCAAGGGGCCGGGCAGGCCTATGGCTACACCTTC. Translating gives CASSQGAGQAYGYTF.

J is TRBJ1-2 and V is TRBV15; tentative D call: TRBD1 (5 bases). Looked up from germline, CDR1 is LNHNV and CDR2 is YYDKDF (reference sequence). This CDR3 is 15 amino acids long. V was trimmed by 0 bases and J by 4 bases, leaving 12 bases between them. CDR3 protein: CATSRDLQGPYGYTF. The DNA for the CDR3 is TGTGCCACCAGCAGAGACCTGCAGGGTCCCTATGGCTACACCTTC.

The J gene is TRBJ1-2, the V gene TRBV11-2; 7 nucleotides agree with TRBD1. This CDR3 spans 15 amino acids. Germline V lookup: CDR1 SGHAT, CDR2 FQNNGV. With 3 bases clipped from V and 5 bases from J, the junction kept 9 bases outside the gene matches. The CDR3 bases are TGTGCCAGCAGCTTTTTTCGGGACAGAACTTATGGCTACACCTTC. Amino acid sequence: CASSFFRDRTYGYTF.

The CDR3 DNA is TGCGCCAGCAGCGCCTCCTCCGGGACAGGGGAAAACACCATATATTTT. It codes for CASSASSGTGENTIYF. The V gene is TRBV5-1, the J gene TRBJ1-3; 10 nucleotides line up with TRBD1. The CDR3 spans 16 residues. Per the germline V gene, CDR1 is SGHRS and CDR2 is YFSETQ. The trim removed 4 bases at V and 6 bases at J, leaving 10 bases unmatched.

The chain uses TRBV19 and TRBJ1-5; D might be TRBD1 (5 bases). Germline V lookup: CDR1 LNHDA, CDR2 SQIVND (reference sequence). This CDR3 has 14 amino acids. V was clipped by 6 bases and J by 7 bases, with 16 bases between them. For the CDR3, the DNA is TGTGCCAGTAGCCGTGATGGGGCAGAACAGCCCCAGCATTTT. It encodes CASSRDGAEQPQHF.

The chain couples TRBV5-1 to TRBJ2-3; D possibly uses TRBD1 or TRBD2 (6 bases each). The CDR3 contains 12 residues. The germline CDR1 and CDR2 sequences are SGHRS and YFSETQ. Trimming left V 4 bases short and J 9 bases short, with 12 bases between. CDR3: CASSPQGGTQYF. CDR3 in DNA: TGCGCCAGCAGCCCACAAGGGGGGACGCAGTATTTT.

The chain couples TRBV10-2 to TRBJ1-1; D perhaps matches TRBD1 (5 bases). This CDR3 is built from 14 residues. Germline V gives CDR1 WSHSY, CDR2 SAAADI. The ends were cut back, 9 bases at V and 1 base at J, with 15 bases in the middle. CDR3 sequence: CASERGTGNTEAFF. The CDR3 nucleotides read TGCGCCAGTGAGAGGGGCACAGGGAACACTGAAGCTTTCTTT.

The chain joins TRBV7-9 to TRBJ1-5; 7 bases match TRBD1. J gave up 7 bases and V 1 base, and 7 bases lay outside the gene matches. The CDR3 length is 15 residues. Germline values: CDR1 SEHNR, CDR2 FQNEAQ (reference sequence). CDR3 residues: CASSLGDRVEQPQHF. CDR3 coding DNA: TGTGCCAGCAGCTTAGGAGACAGGGTTGAACAGCCCCAGCATTTT.

The V and J genes are TRBV9 and TRBJ2-1; TRBD2 matches at 13 bases. Germline CDR1 reads SGDLS; CDR2 reads YYNGEE. J was trimmed by 2 bases and V by 0 bases; bases with no gene match: 11. This CDR3 is 20 amino acids long. The CDR3 region is CASSVGPDPGLAGPYNEQFF. CDR3 nucleotide sequence: TGTGCCAGCAGCGTAGGCCCCGACCCGGGACTAGCGGGGCCCTACAATGAGCAGTTCTTC.

V and J are TRBV25-1 and TRBJ1-1; unclear D gene. The CDR3 is 12 amino acids. CDR1 is MGHDK, CDR2 SYGVNS, per germline. Trimming pared 4 bases from V and 11 bases from J, leaving 14 bases between. The chain's CDR3 is CASSGGGGKAFF. DNA of the CDR3: TGTGCCAGCAGTGGTGGTGGAGGGAAGGCTTTCTTT.

The chain combines TRBV11-2 with TRBJ2-1; a possible D gene is TRBD1 (5 bases). The germline V gene has CDR1 SGHAT and CDR2 FQNNGV. V was pared by 4 bases and J by 7 bases, with 11 bases between. The CDR3 loop spans 13 amino acids. CDR3 in amino acids: CASSSGPANEQFF. The CDR3 DNA sequence: TGTGCCAGCAGCTCAGGGCCGGCGAATGAGCAGTTCTTC.

This chain connects TRBV4-1 to TRBJ2-1, with 8 bases lining up with TRBD2. Trimming cost V 4 bases and J 5 bases; bases outside gene matches: 4. The CDR3 consists of 14 residues. Germline assignment: CDR1 MGHRA and CDR2 YSYEKL. The CDR3 protein is CASSRGGRDNEQFF. The CDR3 DNA reads TGCGCCAGCAGCCGCGGGGGGCGCGACAATGAGCAGTTCTTC.

V and J are TRBV30 and TRBJ1-5; no clear D. The CDR3 length is 13 residues. Germline loops: CDR1 GTSNPN, CDR2 SVGIG (reference sequence). Trimming shortened V by 1 base and J by 6 bases, and 10 bases separated the two germline ends. The CDR3 loop is CAWSGVSSQPQHF. CDR3 bases: TGTGCCTGGAGTGGGGTGTCCAGTCAGCCCCAGCATTTT.